This T cell receptor (beta chain) appears in the sequencing data of a study of siplizumab effects on memory and regulatory T cells. Study-wide results and caveats: Siplizumab cultures yielded proliferating Tregs whose suppressive function was not confirmed. Only a minority of proliferating CD4+ or CD8+ clones had an assignable naive or memory phenotype, with roughly 75-96% lacking one. Of the alloreactive clones, only a minor fraction mapped to unstimulated subsets. Sequences that were alloreactive and traceable to unstimulated CD4+ memory cells were significantly reduced by siplizumab.

Assay used: immunoSEQ multiplex PCR; TCRdb lists only in-frame clones, some missing. Of tens of thousands of clones listed, around 97% are singletons. On this clone itself: The antigen is not known.

V lost 1 base, J lost 4 bases, and 11 bases stayed unmatched. The CDR3 spans 17 residues. The germline V gene encodes CDR1 SEHNR and CDR2 FQNEAQ (reference sequence). Sequencing was performed on naive CD8+ T cells sorted from blood. The receptor comes from a human donor in good health. V and J are TRBV7-9 and TRBJ2-7; TRBD1 matches at 9 bases. The CDR3 DNA reads as TGTGCCAGCAGCTTAGAACCGTCGGGACAGGGTGTATACGAGCAGTACTTC. The encoded protein is CASSLEPSGQGVYEQYF.